These 15 T cell receptor beta chains came from one sample sequenced in a study of OX40 agonist ivuxolimab in advanced cancers. The table came from immunoSEQ multiplex PCR; TCRdb's copy has only in-frame clones and leaves some out. The data contain some 40,000 clones, about 89% of them singletons. Source: CD4+ or CD8+ T cells sorted from blood, taken in a trial of the OX40 agonist ivuxolimab. All receptors come from an adult with an advanced solid tumor such as melanoma, head and neck, liver or kidney cancer.

This clone was seen just once. This may be a read error: a much more frequent sequence differs by one nucleotide. Because the CDR3 is missing its conserved closing phenylalanine or tryptophan, this is likely a read error. The V gene is TRBV6-1, the J gene TRBJ1-2; 7 positions match TRBD1. With 1 base clipped from V and 4 bases from J, the junction kept 3 bases outside the gene matches. The CDR3 runs to 14 residues. Germline lookup yields CDR1 MNHNS and CDR2 SASEGT. CDR3 protein: CASSEGAGGYGYTV. The CDR3 bases are TGTGCCAGCAGTGAAGGTGCAGGGGGCTATGGCTACACCGTC.

This chain joins TRBV2 and TRBJ2-7, with D perhaps TRBD1 (5 bases). CDR3 length equals 13 residues. Trimming removed 7 bases at V and 4 bases at J, with 14 bases between. CDR1 and CDR2 (germline): SNHLY, FYNNEI. The CDR3 region is CASTRGLGYEQYF. CDR3 coding DNA: TGTGCCAGCACTAGGGGATTAGGATACGAGCAGTACTTC.

The chain recombines TRBV6-5 with TRBJ2-7; 7 bases map to TRBD1. The CDR3 has 13 amino acids. The J segment lost 2 bases and the V segment lost 7 bases, leaving 5 bases of the junction unmatched. From germline, CDR1 is MNHEY and CDR2 SVGAGI. Here the CDR3 DNA reads TGTGCCAGCACTCCGACAGGGACCTACGAGCAGTACTTC. Amino acid sequence: CASTPTGTYEQYF.

The chain employs TRBV2 and TRBJ2-1, with D unresolved. CDR1 SNHLY and CDR2 FYNNEI come from the germline V gene. This CDR3 contains 13 residues. V lost 4 bases to trimming and J lost 4 bases, with 8 bases between them. Here the CDR3 reads CASSGQNYNEQFF. In nucleotides, the CDR3 is TGTGCCAGCAGTGGCCAGAATTACAATGAGCAGTTCTTC. Using reference TRBV2 and TRBJ2-1 for the parts outside the CDR3, the full variable domain is EPEVTQTPSHQVTQMGQEVILRCVPISNHLYFYWYRQILGQKVEFLVSFYNNEISEKSEIFDDQFSVERPDGSNFTLKIRSTKLEDSAMYFCASSGQNYNEQFFGPGTRLTVL.

The rearrangement uses TRBV21-1 and TRBJ2-1; the table gives TRBD1 as D, unverified against the DNA. TRBV21-1 is assigned pseudogene status. There are 23 residues in the CDR3. The CDR3 DNA sequence: TGTGCCAGCAGCAAAGGAGGACAGGGGGGGGACTTTACTTGTAGGAGCTCCTACAATGAGCAGTTCTTC. Translation: CASSKGGQGGDFTCRSSYNEQFF.

This clone was found a few times. The genes are TRBV4-1 and TRBJ1-1; possible D gene TRBD1, 5 bases. This CDR3 spans 13 amino acids. Trimming removed 1 base from V and 6 bases from J, with 9 bases in between. Germline CDR1 MGHRA, CDR2 YSYEKL. The CDR3 loop is CASSQARVAEAFF. In DNA, the CDR3 is TGCGCCAGCAGCCAAGCCAGGGTCGCTGAAGCTTTCTTT.

This sequence joins TRBV4-2 and TRBJ1-4; 12 bases line up with TRBD1. V lost 0 bases and J lost 4; bases outside the gene matches: 3. The CDR3 has 17 amino acids. CDR1 is LGHNA and CDR2 is YNFKEQ in the germline V gene. In nucleotides, the CDR3 is TGTGCCAGCAGCCAAGAGGGACAGGGGGCGGATAATGAAAAACTGTTTTTT. Protein sequence: CASSQEGQGADNEKLFF.

The chain links TRBV2 to TRBJ2-1; D is unclear. The CDR3 is 13 residues long. The germline gives CDR1 SNHLY, CDR2 FYNNEI. Trimming cost V 8 bases and J 6 bases, with 14 bases left between them. CDR3: CASQVGSPNEQFF. CDR3 nucleotides: TGTGCCAGCCAGGTCGGGTCCCCCAATGAGCAGTTCTTC.

This clone was seen a single time. V gene TRBV9 combines with J gene TRBJ1-1; 7 nucleotides line up with TRBD1. The CDR3 totals 13 residues. After removal of 5 bases from V and 4 bases from J, the junction contained 5 bases not matched to a gene. Germline CDR1 reads SGDLS; CDR2 reads YYNGEE. CDR3 in DNA: TGTGCCAGCAGAGGGGGCTCGGGCACTGAAGCTTTCTTT. Translated, it gives CASRGGSGTEAFF.

The sample holds one count of this clone. The chain has TRBV2 and TRBJ1-1, with D perhaps matching TRBD1 (6 bases). Germline V CDR1 and CDR2: SNHLY, FYNNEI. Trimming pared 7 bases from V and 6 bases from J, leaving 12 bases between. The CDR3 has 12 amino acids. CDR3 nucleotide sequence: TGTGCCAGCACGGGGGCAGTCTCTGAAGCTTTCTTT. Protein product: CASTGAVSEAFF.

The chain combines TRBV12-2 with TRBJ2-7; the table names TRBD1, a call not compared with the DNA. TRBV12-2 is a listed pseudogene. The CDR3 extends over 18 amino acids. CDR3 nucleotides: TGTGCAAGTCGCTTAGGGACGCAACAGGGCAAAGGGGTCTACGAGCAGTACTTC. Residues: CASRLGTQQGKGVYEQYF.

The chain uses TRBV4-1 and TRBJ2-3; D not certain. Trimming took 0 bases from V and 7 from J, leaving 5 bases between them. CDR1 and CDR2 from the germline V gene are MGHRA and YSYEKL. The CDR3 is made up of 12 amino acids. CDR3 DNA: TGCGCCAGCAGCCAAGAATCCTATACGCAGTATTTT. Its protein is CASSQESYTQYF.

The chain combines TRBV5-4 with TRBJ2-4; 8 nucleotides match TRBD1. Germline V gives CDR1 SGHNT, CDR2 YYREEE (reference sequence). V trimming: 0 bases; J trimming: 8 bases; junction bases outside the gene matches: 1. The CDR3 spans 13 residues. The CDR3 reads CASSLDRGDIQYF. CDR3 DNA: TGTGCCAGCAGCTTGGACAGGGGGGACATTCAGTACTTC.

The chain uses TRBV9 and TRBJ2-2, with a possible D match to TRBD2 (6 bases). Germline CDR1 and CDR2: SGDLS and YYNGEE. The CDR3 covers 14 residues. Trimming removed 2 bases at V and 4 bases at J, with 9 bases between. The CDR3 region has the DNA TGTGCCAGCAGCGTGGGAGGATCCACCGGGGAGCTGTTTTTT. Its protein product is CASSVGGSTGELFF.

The V and J genes are TRBV7-2 and TRBJ2-5, with 8 bases aligning to TRBD2. V shed 3 bases, J shed 0 bases, and the junction held 6 bases outside the gene matches. The CDR3 is made up of 16 amino acids. Germline V gene lookup returns CDR1 SGHTA and CDR2 FQGNSA. The CDR3 DNA sequence: TGTGCCAGCAGCTTCTTTCTAGCGGGTAACCAAGAGACCCAGTACTTC. Encoded protein: CASSFFLAGNQETQYF.